The 17 T cell receptor beta chains presented below share a single source sample, sequenced in a study of OX40 agonist ivuxolimab in advanced cancers. TCRdb's table, derived via immunoSEQ multiplex PCR, lists solely in-frame clones and lacks some. The table includes about 84,000 clones, 84% detected once. The source material was CD4+ or CD8+ T cells sorted from blood, sampled in a trial of the OX40 agonist ivuxolimab. All receptors come from an adult with an advanced solid tumor such as melanoma, head and neck, liver or kidney cancer.

V and J are TRBV10-3 and TRBJ1-2, with 7 bases identical to TRBD1. The CDR3 extends over 14 amino acids. The ends lost 10 bases at V and 2 bases at J; junction bases unmatched: 10. Germline assignment: CDR1 ENHRY and CDR2 SYGVKD. This chain's CDR3 is CATGGQESNYGYTF. Written as DNA, the CDR3 is TGTGCCACGGGAGGACAGGAAAGCAACTATGGCTACACCTTC.

The genes are TRBV28 and TRBJ1-5; D might be TRBD1 (6 bases). V was shortened by 3 bases and J by 7 bases, with 16 bases between the two germline ends. Per germline, CDR1 MDHEN and CDR2 SYDVKM. The CDR3 consists of 15 residues. The CDR3 coding sequence is TGTGCCAGCAGTTTGCCCACAGGGTCGGAACAGCCCCAGCATTTT. It translates to CASSLPTGSEQPQHF. Based on the CDR3 plus reference TRBV28 and TRBJ1-5, the full variable domain is DVKVTQSSRYLVKRTGEKVFLECVQDMDHENMFWYRQDPGLGLRLIYFSYDVKMKEKGDIPEGYSVSREKKERFSLILESASTNQTSMYLCASSLPTGSEQPQHFGDGTRLSIL.

V and J are TRBV6-1 and TRBJ1-2, with 8 positions matching TRBD1. Germline trimming cut 4 bases from V and 2 bases from J; bases unmatched to any gene: 12. The CDR3 consists of 17 residues. Germline loops: CDR1 MNHNS, CDR2 SASEGT. The CDR3 reads CASSVGPGGAGNYGYTF. CDR3 sequence (DNA): TGTGCCAGCAGTGTTGGGCCAGGGGGCGCGGGGAACTATGGCTACACCTTC.

The chain links TRBV6-5 to TRBJ1-1, with TRBD1 matching over 7 bases. Germline loops: CDR1 MNHEY, CDR2 SVGAGI. J lost 1 base, V lost 6 bases, and 8 bases had no gene match. This CDR3 spans 15 amino acids. This CDR3 reads CASSHTGDWNTEAFF. Here the CDR3 DNA reads TGTGCCAGCAGCCACACAGGGGATTGGAACACTGAAGCTTTCTTT.

The rearrangement joins TRBV7-2 to TRBJ1-2; D unresolved. This CDR3 spans 14 amino acids. V dropped 3 bases and J dropped 2 bases, with 10 bases sitting between them. CDR1 SGHTA and CDR2 FQGNSA come from the germline V gene. Here the CDR3 DNA reads TGTGCCAGCAGCTTTATAAGGGAAAACTATGGCTACACCTTC. It specifies CASSFIRENYGYTF.

The rearrangement uses TRBV7-2 and TRBJ2-5, with a tentative D call TRBD2 (6 bases). Per germline, CDR1 SGHTA and CDR2 FQGNSA. The CDR3 spans 14 residues. With 2 bases removed from V and 4 bases from J, the gap between germline ends came to 11 bases. This CDR3 reads CASSLRGYGETQYF. The CDR3 DNA sequence: TGTGCCAGCAGCTTACGGGGGTATGGAGAGACCCAGTACTTC.

CDR3 bases: TGTGCCAGCTCACCAGCACGGAACTCTGGAAACACCATATATTTT. Translating it yields CASSPARNSGNTIYF. This chain joins TRBV18 and TRBJ1-3, with D uncertain. The length of the CDR3 is 15 residues. CDR1 is KGHSH, CDR2 LQKENI, per germline. V lost 2 bases and J lost 0, with 8 bases in between.

The gene calls are TRBV10-3 and TRBJ1-2; D is perhaps TRBD1 (6 bases). Germline CDR1 and CDR2: ENHRY and SYGVKD. The CDR3 is 12 amino acids. V shed 8 bases and J shed 2 bases, with 9 bases lying between them. This CDR3 is CAIGGGNYGYTF. CDR3 nucleotides: TGTGCCATCGGGGGCGGGAACTATGGCTACACCTTC.

This chain connects TRBV18 to TRBJ1-6; D is perhaps TRBD1 (6 bases). V lost 1 base and J 7 bases, leaving 14 bases between the germline ends. CDR1 KGHSH and CDR2 LQKENI come from the germline V gene. The CDR3 spans 16 residues. The CDR3: CASSPRGPQNNSPLHF. The CDR3 DNA is TGTGCCAGCTCACCACGGGGGCCGCAAAACAATTCACCCCTCCACTTT.

The chain is built from TRBV18 and TRBJ2-3, with a weak D call TRBD1 (5 bases). V lost 0 bases and J 2 bases, leaving 9 bases between the germline ends. The V gene's germline CDR1 is KGHSH and CDR2 LQKENI. The CDR3 runs 15 residues. The CDR3 DNA reads as TGTGCCAGCTCACCACCGCAGGGTCTCACAGATACGCAGTATTTT. Protein product: CASSPPQGLTDTQYF.

CDR3 amino acids: CASTVSGGAIEQFF. The CDR3 DNA reads as TGTGCCAGCACAGTTAGCGGGGGGGCCATTGAGCAGTTCTTC. The chain joins TRBV2 to TRBJ2-1; 11 bases match TRBD2. The V and J ends lost 7 bases and 9 bases, in that order; junction bases with no gene match: 8. Germline values: CDR1 SNHLY, CDR2 FYNNEI. The CDR3 runs 14 residues.

The chain is built from TRBV18 and TRBJ2-2; no reliable D call. Germline-derived CDR1 and CDR2 are KGHSH and LQKENI. The CDR3 is 16 amino acids. V was clipped by 0 bases and J by 2 bases, with 10 bases between them. The CDR3 DNA follows: TGTGCCAGCTCACCACCGGTTTCCCAAAACACCGGGGAGCTGTTTTTT. It translates to CASSPPVSQNTGELFF. The whole variable domain, filled in from reference TRBV18 and TRBJ2-2, reads NAGVMQNPRHLVRRRGQEARLRCSPMKGHSHVYWYRQLPEEGLKFMVYLQKENIIDESGMPKERFSAEFPKEGPSILRIQQVVRGDSAAYFCASSPPVSQNTGELFFGEGSRLTVL.

The rearrangement joins TRBV2 to TRBJ1-2; TRBD1 agrees at 10 bases. The CDR3 runs 15 residues. CDR1 and CDR2 (germline): SNHLY, FYNNEI. J was trimmed by 7 bases and V by 4 bases; bases with no gene match: 9. CDR3 protein: CASSVQTGGVGGYTF. The CDR3 region has the DNA TGTGCCAGCAGTGTACAGACAGGGGGCGTAGGTGGCTACACCTTC.

The chain combines TRBV9 with TRBJ2-3; tentatively, D is TRBD1 (5 bases). Germline loops: CDR1 SGDLS, CDR2 YYNGEE. The CDR3 has 15 amino acids. The germline V and J ends were trimmed by 0 bases and 6 bases, with 14 bases remaining between them. The CDR3 loop reads CASSVEGVGSDTQYF. The DNA for the CDR3 is TGTGCCAGCAGCGTAGAAGGGGTCGGATCTGATACGCAGTATTTT.

The CDR3 sequence is CASSSRDRENSPLHF. DNA of the CDR3: TGTGCCAGCAGCTCCCGGGACAGGGAAAATTCACCCCTCCACTTT. The rearrangement uses TRBV13 and TRBJ1-6; 9 bases line up with TRBD1. V trimming: 4 bases; J trimming: 7 bases; junction bases outside the gene matches: 5. The CDR3 runs to 15 residues. Germline assignment: CDR1 PRHDT and CDR2 FYEKMQ (reference sequence). The full variable domain, with the rest looked up from reference TRBV13 and TRBJ1-6, is AAGVIQSPRHLIKEKRETATLKCYPIPRHDTVYWYQQGPGQDPQFLISFYEKMQSDKGSIPDRFSAQQFSDYHSELNMSSLELGDSALYFCASSSRDRENSPLHFGNGTRLTVT.

This clone showed up just once. The V call is TRBV19, the J call TRBJ2-3, with TRBD2 matching 8 bases. The junction had 2 bases not matched to a gene; V was cut back by 2 bases and J by 4 bases. There are 14 residues in the CDR3. The germline V gene encodes CDR1 LNHDA and CDR2 SQIVND (reference sequence). The chain's CDR3 is CASSIRGGPDTQYF. The CDR3 DNA is TGTGCCAGTAGTATACGGGGGGGCCCAGATACGCAGTATTTT.

This clone was seen only once. The CDR3 loop is CASSESIDSNQETQYF. Written as DNA, the CDR3 is TGCGCCAGCAGTGAGTCGATCGACTCGAACCAAGAGACCCAGTACTTC. The rearrangement uses TRBV10-1 and TRBJ2-5, with D unclear. Germline CDR1 and CDR2: WNHNN and SYGVQD (reference sequence). V was clipped by 0 bases and J by 0 bases, with 11 bases between them. The CDR3 length is 16 residues.